This TCR beta chain derives from a study of T cell responses to AZD1222 COVID-19 vaccine. V dropped 4 bases and J dropped 4 bases, with 15 bases sitting between them. The CDR3 totals 15 residues. CDR1 and CDR2 from the germline V gene are SGHRS and YFSETQ. Study-wide results and caveats: Elevations in Spike-specific TCR breadth and depth followed administration of two AZD1222 doses. Unmutated regions of variants are reportedly targeted by nearly half of spike-specific TCRs. Spike was spanned by vaccine-associated CD4 TCRs, which were dominant at 160-218 and 743-854. Possibly, clonal diversity was underestimated; donors were largely white British and included more females.

Repertoires were generated with immunoSEQ multiplex PCR, while TCRdb's copy carries only in-frame clones and drops some. The repertoire holds about 97,000 clones, about 86% seen once, with around 1.5% in the top ten. Remarks on this clone: Its cognate antigen is unknown.

The clonotype originates from an adult in good health. The specimen was peripheral blood, collected on day 0 of AZD1222 vaccination. The chain couples TRBV5-1 to TRBJ2-1; either TRBD1 or TRBD2 may supply D (5 bases each). The CDR3, as DNA: TGCGCCAGCAGCCCTGGAGGCCAGGGTTACAATGAGCAGTTCTTC. It encodes CASSPGGQGYNEQFF.